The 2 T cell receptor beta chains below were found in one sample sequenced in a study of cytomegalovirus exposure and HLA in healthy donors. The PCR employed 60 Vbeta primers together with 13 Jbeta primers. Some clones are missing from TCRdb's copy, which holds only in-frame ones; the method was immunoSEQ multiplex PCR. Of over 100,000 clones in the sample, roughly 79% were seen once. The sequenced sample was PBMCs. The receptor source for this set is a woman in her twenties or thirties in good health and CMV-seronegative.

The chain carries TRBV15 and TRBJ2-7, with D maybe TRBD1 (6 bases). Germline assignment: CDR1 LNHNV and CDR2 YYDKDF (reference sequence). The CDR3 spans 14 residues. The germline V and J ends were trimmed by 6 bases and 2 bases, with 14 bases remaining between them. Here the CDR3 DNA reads TGTGCCACCAGTCCAGGGGATTGGGCCTACGAGCAGTACTTC. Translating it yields CATSPGDWAYEQYF.

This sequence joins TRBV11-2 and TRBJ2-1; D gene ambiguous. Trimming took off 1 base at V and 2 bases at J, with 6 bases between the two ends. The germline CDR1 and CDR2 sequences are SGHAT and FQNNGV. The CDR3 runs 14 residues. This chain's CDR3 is CASSLGATYNEQFF. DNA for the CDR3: TGTGCCAGCAGCTTAGGGGCTACCTACAATGAGCAGTTCTTC.